What follows are 2 T cell receptor beta chains derived from one specimen sequenced in a study of T cells after yellow fever vaccination. TCRdb re-called the 5' RACE reads with MiXCR, one entry per CDR3 protein. Of 250,000 to 300,000 distinct CDR3 sequences listed, approximately 5.2% were seen once; the top ten hold less than 3.5%. Sequences were derived from CD4+ T cells sorted from PBMCs, sampled on the day of the yellow fever booster vaccination. These receptors were taken from a man between 18 and 29 years old who received the YFV17D yellow fever vaccine.

The V call is TRBV6-5, the J call TRBJ1-2; D call uncertain. The CDR3 is made up of 13 amino acids. The V end lost 5 bases, the J end lost 8 bases, and 15 bases lay between the germline ends. Germline values: CDR1 MNHEY, CDR2 SVGAGI. The CDR3 coding sequence is TGTGCCAGCAGTCCGCTTCTGAGGGAGGGCTACACCTTC. Translation gives CASSPLLREGYTF.

This clonotype has ten or more counts. The chain couples TRBV2 to TRBJ2-1; TRBD2 aligns across 7 bases. CDR1 is SNHLY, CDR2 FYNNEI, per germline. V was pared by 2 bases and J by 4 bases, with 5 bases of the junction left unmatched. There are 15 residues in the CDR3. The CDR3 protein is CASSELASGYNEQFF. In DNA form, the CDR3 reads TGTGCCAGCAGTGAACTGGCTAGCGGTTACAATGAGCAGTTCTTC.